These 23 T cell receptor beta chains came from one sample sequenced in a study of cytomegalovirus exposure and HLA in healthy donors. Researchers ran the PCR with 60 Vbeta and 13 Jbeta primers. Assay: immunoSEQ multiplex PCR; the TCRdb copy retains only in-frame clones and omits some. The table has roughly 110,000 clones, around 77% seen once. The sample consisted of PBMCs. These receptors were obtained from a woman aged 25 to 39 in good health and CMV-seropositive.

This clone has just a few counts. The gene calls are TRBV6-5 and TRBJ1-4, with D tentatively TRBD1 (5 bases). The CDR3 is 15 residues long. Germline assignment: CDR1 MNHEY and CDR2 SVGAGI. The V end lost 0 bases, the J end lost 8 bases, and 13 bases lay between the germline ends. CDR3 nucleotide sequence: TGTGCCAGCAGTTACTCGACTCGAAAGGGGGAAAAACTGTTTTTT. Its protein product is CASSYSTRKGEKLFF.

The chain joins TRBV5-1 to TRBJ2-3; the match to TRBD2 covers 12 bases. The ends lost 0 bases at V and 1 base at J; junction bases unmatched: 9. This CDR3 is 19 amino acids long. The germline gives CDR1 SGHRS, CDR2 YFSETQ. The CDR3 nucleotides read TGCGCCAGCAGCTTGGCCTTCCGCCGACTAGCGGGGGGCACAGATACGCAGTATTTT. This gives the protein CASSLAFRRLAGGTDTQYF.

The rearrangement links TRBV6-5 to TRBJ2-7, with D perhaps TRBD1 (5 bases). Per germline, CDR1 MNHEY and CDR2 SVGAGI. V lost 2 bases, J lost 6 bases, and 8 bases lay in between. CDR3 length: 12 residues. CDR3 bases: TGTGCCAGCAGTTACAAGGGGATCGAGCAGTACTTC. As protein: CASSYKGIEQYF.

The J gene is TRBJ1-2, the V gene TRBV5-1, with 7 bases that match TRBD1. The CDR3 has 13 residues. The junction had 4 bases not matched to a gene; V was cut back by 3 bases and J by 5 bases. Germline loops: CDR1 SGHRS, CDR2 YFSETQ. CDR3 DNA sequence: TGCGCCAGCAGCTCGACAGGGTTTTATGGCTACACCTTC. It translates to CASSSTGFYGYTF.

The gene calls are TRBV12-5 and TRBJ1-5; TRBD1 matches 8 bases. V gave up 1 base and J gave up 6 bases; unmatched junction bases: 5. CDR1 and CDR2 (germline): LGHNT, FRNRAP. This CDR3 has 15 amino acids. DNA of the CDR3: TGTGCTAGTGGTTTGGCTCCGACAGGGGTTCAGCCCCAGCATTTT. This gives the protein CASGLAPTGVQPQHF.

The gene calls are TRBV18 and TRBJ1-1; the D gene is possibly TRBD1 (5 bases). Trimming pared 2 bases from V and 7 bases from J, leaving 14 bases between. Germline CDR1 KGHSH, CDR2 LQKENI. The CDR3 has 14 residues. CDR3 DNA sequence: TGTGCCAGCTCACCAGGTCGACAGCGGGATGAAGCTTTCTTT. This gives the protein CASSPGRQRDEAFF.

The rearrangement links TRBV6-6 to TRBJ1-1; 8 bases align to TRBD1. V dropped 4 bases and J dropped 4; count of bases not matched to a gene: 8. The CDR3 covers 15 residues. CDR1 and CDR2 (germline): MNHNY, SVGAGI (reference sequence). CDR3 amino acids: CASSSPGQAATEAFF. The CDR3 DNA sequence: TGTGCCAGCAGTTCGCCGGGACAGGCGGCCACTGAAGCTTTCTTT.

The rearrangement joins TRBV6-5 to TRBJ2-7; 7 bases agree with TRBD1. Unmatched junction bases numbered 8, after V lost 2 bases and J lost 7 bases. Germline CDR1 and CDR2: MNHEY and SVGAGI. CDR3 length: 14 residues. The CDR3 DNA sequence: TGTGCCAGCAGTTACAGGCAGGGGGTGGGGGAGCAGTACTTC. It encodes CASSYRQGVGEQYF.

This chain joins TRBV6-1 and TRBJ1-6; D unresolved. The germline gives CDR1 MNHNS, CDR2 SASEGT. V lost 1 base and J lost 8, with 6 bases in between. CDR3 length equals 13 residues. CDR3 DNA: TGTGCCAGCAGTGAAGACGGGGATTCACCCCTCCACTTT. Translation: CASSEDGDSPLHF.

The chain joins TRBV19 to TRBJ1-5; D is possibly TRBD1 (6 bases). Per the germline V gene, CDR1 is LNHDA and CDR2 is SQIVND (reference sequence). This CDR3 region has 15 residues. Trimming stripped 4 bases from V and 7 bases from J, with 17 bases between. This CDR3 is CASSSGGGTQQPQHF. The CDR3 nucleotides are TGTGCCAGTAGTAGTGGTGGGGGCACACAACAGCCCCAGCATTTT.

This rearrangement joins TRBV12-5 to TRBJ2-6, with a weak D call TRBD2 (6 bases). The germline V gene has CDR1 LGHNT and CDR2 FRNRAP. The CDR3 covers 17 residues. The V and J ends lost 0 bases and 3 bases respectively, with 12 bases between them. In nucleotides, the CDR3 is TGTGCTAGTGGTTTGGTACTGGCGGGGTTTGGGGCCAACGTCCTGACTTTC. It encodes CASGLVLAGFGANVLTF.

The chain recombines TRBV6-6 with TRBJ2-2; no clear D. Trimming left V 2 bases short and J 3 bases short, with 13 bases between. The germline V gene has CDR1 MNHNY and CDR2 SVGAGI (reference sequence). There are 16 residues in the CDR3. The CDR3 nucleotides read TGTGCCAGCAGTTACAAAACCCTTCCGGACACCGGGGAGCTGTTTTTT. It is translated as CASSYKTLPDTGELFF.

J is TRBJ2-5 and V is TRBV28; possibly TRBD2 for D (5 bases). TRBJ2-7 explains the end of the DNA better; the J call may be wrong. This CDR3 spans 14 amino acids. Looked up from germline, CDR1 is MDHEN and CDR2 is SYDVKM. DNA of the CDR3: TGTGCCAGCATGGTAGCGACCATTTCCTACGAGCAGTACTTC. Its translation: CASMVATISYEQYF.

The rearrangement links TRBV28 to TRBJ2-7; D is possibly TRBD1 (6 bases). The CDR3 is 14 amino acids. V shed 6 bases and J shed 6 bases, with 18 bases lying between them. Germline V CDR1 and CDR2: MDHEN, SYDVKM. The CDR3 sequence: CASSPRTDPLEQYF. CDR3 coding DNA: TGTGCCAGCAGCCCCCGGACAGACCCTCTCGAGCAGTACTTC.

The chain joins TRBV4-1 to TRBJ1-3; no reliable D call. The CDR3 runs to 15 residues. Per germline, CDR1 MGHRA and CDR2 YSYEKL. Trimming pared 0 bases from V and 4 bases from J, leaving 10 bases between. The CDR3 DNA reads as TGCGCCAGCAGCCAAGACAACCGGGGAGGAAACACCATATATTTT. Protein product: CASSQDNRGGNTIYF.

This clone appeared once. The chain combines TRBV6-5 with TRBJ1-2; weak D call: TRBD1 (5 bases). CDR1 and CDR2 from the germline V gene are MNHEY and SVGAGI. The CDR3 has 13 amino acids. The germline V and J ends were trimmed by 5 bases and 4 bases, with 11 bases remaining between them. CDR3 nucleotide sequence: TGTGCCAGCAGTGAAAGACAGCTCTATGGCTACACCTTC. It is translated as CASSERQLYGYTF.

CDR3 nucleotides: TGTGCCACCAAGGGGGGGGACACTGAAGCTTTCTTT. Residues: CATKGGDTEAFF. J is TRBJ1-1 and V is TRBV21-1. TRBV21-1 is a listed pseudogene. This CDR3 region has 12 residues.

A note on this clone: At one end the junction does not follow the germline gene, possibly because of a read error. The J gene is TRBJ2-7, the V gene TRBV7-9; 8 bases map to TRBD1. Per germline, CDR1 SEHNR and CDR2 FQNEAQ (reference sequence). CDR3 length: 13 amino acids. CDR3 sequence (DNA): TGTTCCAGCAGCTTAGGACAGGGCCACGAGCAGTACTTC. This translates into CSSSLGQGHEQYF.

The J gene is TRBJ2-3, the V gene TRBV11-2, with 11 bases fitting TRBD2. This CDR3 has 16 residues. After removal of 5 bases from V and 6 bases from J, the junction contained 10 bases not matched to a gene. Germline V gene lookup returns CDR1 SGHAT and CDR2 FQNNGV. The CDR3 protein is CASSLRIAGGIDTQYF. CDR3 bases: TGTGCCAGCAGCCTTCGGATAGCGGGAGGGATTGATACGCAGTATTTT.

The V gene is TRBV23-1, the J gene TRBJ2-1; the match to TRBD1 covers 7 bases. TRBV23-1 carries the ORF label, with uncertain function. Trimming removed 0 bases from V and 3 bases from J; junction bases left unmatched: 2. The length of the CDR3 is 15 residues. The CDR3 loop is CASSQSGDSYNEQFF. The CDR3 region has the DNA TGCGCCAGCAGTCAATCGGGGGACAGCTACAATGAGCAGTTCTTC.

The rearrangement uses TRBV27 and TRBJ2-1; D call uncertain. V was trimmed by 5 bases and J by 2 bases, leaving 13 bases between them. Germline V CDR1 and CDR2: MNHEY, SMNVEV (reference sequence). The CDR3 has 15 amino acids. This CDR3 reads CASSVSPTAYNEQFF. CDR3 DNA sequence: TGTGCCAGCAGTGTTAGCCCGACCGCCTACAATGAGCAGTTCTTC.

The V and J genes are TRBV30 and TRBJ1-3, with no clear D. The CDR3 consists of 15 residues. Germline values: CDR1 GTSNPN, CDR2 SVGIG (reference sequence). Deletions cut 5 bases from V and 1 base from J, with 15 bases between. CDR3 sequence: CAWLPLGVSGNTIYF. DNA for the CDR3: TGTGCCTGGCTTCCGCTCGGGGTTTCTGGAAACACCATATATTTT.

The gene calls are TRBV6-1 and TRBJ2-6; 8 bases are a match to TRBD1. Per germline, CDR1 MNHNS and CDR2 SASEGT. The CDR3 extends over 19 amino acids. Trimming took 1 base from V and 4 from J; bases not matched to a gene: 12. The CDR3 here is CASSEVSGGLGPGANVLTF. In DNA form, the CDR3 reads TGTGCCAGCAGTGAAGTCTCAGGGGGCTTAGGACCCGGGGCCAACGTCCTGACTTTC.